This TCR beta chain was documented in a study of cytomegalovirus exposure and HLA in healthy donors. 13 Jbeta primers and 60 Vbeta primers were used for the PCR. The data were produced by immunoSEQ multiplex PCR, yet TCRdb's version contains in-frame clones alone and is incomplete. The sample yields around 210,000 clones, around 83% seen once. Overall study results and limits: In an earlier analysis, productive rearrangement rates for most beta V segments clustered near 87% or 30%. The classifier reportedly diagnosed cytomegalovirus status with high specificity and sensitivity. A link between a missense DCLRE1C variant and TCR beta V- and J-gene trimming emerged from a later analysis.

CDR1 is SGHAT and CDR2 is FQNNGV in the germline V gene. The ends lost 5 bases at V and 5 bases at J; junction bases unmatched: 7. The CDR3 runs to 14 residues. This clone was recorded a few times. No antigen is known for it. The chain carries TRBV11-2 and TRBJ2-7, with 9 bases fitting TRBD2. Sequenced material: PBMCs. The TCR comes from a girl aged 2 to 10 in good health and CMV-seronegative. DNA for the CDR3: TGTGCCAGCAGCCCTTGGGTAGCGGGAGACGAGCAGTACTTC. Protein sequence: CASSPWVAGDEQYF.